This T cell receptor beta chain was profiled in a study of shared clonotypes between healthy human individuals. Notes on this clone: The identical CDR3 is also encoded by other nucleotide sequences in the sample.

The material for each subset, its genomic DNA, was split evenly across several immunoSEQ plates. The protocol was immunoSEQ multiplex PCR, while the TCRdb copy is restricted to in-frame clones and leaves out a portion. Altogether approximately 1.4 million clones are present, 95% to 99% being singletons, with the ten largest covering approximately 0.44%. The length of the CDR3 is 14 residues. Germline V CDR1 and CDR2: SGHNT, YENEEA. The ends were cut back, 5 bases at V and 1 base at J, with 10 bases in the middle. The chain uses TRBV11-3 and TRBJ2-3; D remains unclear. Sequenced input: naive CD4+ T cells sorted from blood. Subset: CD45RA+ positively selected. The TCR sequence derives from a man aged 25 to 40 in good health. The CDR3, as DNA: TGTGCCAGCAGCCTCGGGCGCGGCACAGATACGCAGTATTTT. Its protein product is CASSLGRGTDTQYF.